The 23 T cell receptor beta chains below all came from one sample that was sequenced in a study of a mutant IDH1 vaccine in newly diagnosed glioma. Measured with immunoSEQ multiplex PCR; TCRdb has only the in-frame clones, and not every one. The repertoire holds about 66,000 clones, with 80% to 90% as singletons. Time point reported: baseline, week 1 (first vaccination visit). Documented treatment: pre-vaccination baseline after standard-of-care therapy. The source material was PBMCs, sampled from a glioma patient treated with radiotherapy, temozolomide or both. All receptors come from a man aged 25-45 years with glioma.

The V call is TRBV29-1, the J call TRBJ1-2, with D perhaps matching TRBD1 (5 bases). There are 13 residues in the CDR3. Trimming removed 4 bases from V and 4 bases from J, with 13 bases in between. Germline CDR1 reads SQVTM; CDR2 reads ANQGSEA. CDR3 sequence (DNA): TGCAGCGTTGTCGGGGCGGTCTCCTATGGCTACACCTTC. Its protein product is CSVVGAVSYGYTF.

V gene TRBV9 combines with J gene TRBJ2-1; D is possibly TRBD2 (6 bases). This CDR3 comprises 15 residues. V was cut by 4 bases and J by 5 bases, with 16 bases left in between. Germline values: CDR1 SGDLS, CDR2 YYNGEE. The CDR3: CASSLRDLYNNEQFF. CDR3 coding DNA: TGTGCCAGCAGCCTCCGGGACTTATACAACAATGAGCAGTTCTTC.

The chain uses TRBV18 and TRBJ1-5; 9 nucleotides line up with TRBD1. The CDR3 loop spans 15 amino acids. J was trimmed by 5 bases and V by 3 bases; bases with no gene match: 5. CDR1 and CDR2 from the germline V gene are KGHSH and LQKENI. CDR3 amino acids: CASSPGQGRDQPQHF. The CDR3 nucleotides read TGTGCCAGCTCACCGGGACAGGGTCGGGATCAGCCCCAGCATTTT. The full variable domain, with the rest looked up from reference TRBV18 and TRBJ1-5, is NAGVMQNPRHLVRRRGQEARLRCSPMKGHSHVYWYRQLPEEGLKFMVYLQKENIIDESGMPKERFSAEFPKEGPSILRIQQVVRGDSAAYFCASSPGQGRDQPQHFGDGTRLSIL.

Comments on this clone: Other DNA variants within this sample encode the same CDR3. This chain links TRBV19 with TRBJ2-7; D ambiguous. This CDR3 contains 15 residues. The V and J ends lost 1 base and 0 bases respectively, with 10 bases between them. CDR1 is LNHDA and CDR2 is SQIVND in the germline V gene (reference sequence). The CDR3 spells CASSIAGHYSYEQYF. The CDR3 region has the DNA TGTGCCAGTAGTATAGCTGGTCACTACTCCTACGAGCAGTACTTC.

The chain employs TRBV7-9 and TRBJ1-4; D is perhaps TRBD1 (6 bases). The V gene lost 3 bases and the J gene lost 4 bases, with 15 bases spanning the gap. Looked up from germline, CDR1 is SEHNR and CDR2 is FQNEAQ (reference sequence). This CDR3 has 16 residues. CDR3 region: CASSFILQGVNEKLFF. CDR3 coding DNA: TGTGCCAGCAGCTTTATCCTACAGGGAGTTAATGAAAAACTGTTTTTT.

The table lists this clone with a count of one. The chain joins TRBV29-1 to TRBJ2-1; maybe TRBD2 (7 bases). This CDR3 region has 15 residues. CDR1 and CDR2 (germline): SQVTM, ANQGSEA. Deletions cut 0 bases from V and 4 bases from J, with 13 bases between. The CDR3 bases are TGCAGCGTTGAAGAGGGGCGGGGGCCTTACAATGAGCAGTTCTTC. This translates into CSVEEGRGPYNEQFF.

This CDR3 reads CASSSGGGHTEAFF. The DNA of the CDR3 is TGTGCCAGCAGTTCCGGGGGGGGGCACACTGAAGCTTTCTTT. The genes are TRBV27 and TRBJ1-1; perhaps TRBD1 as D (6 bases). V was clipped by 4 bases and J by 3 bases, with 12 bases between them. In germline, CDR1 is MNHEY, CDR2 SMNVEV (reference sequence). CDR3 length equals 14 residues.

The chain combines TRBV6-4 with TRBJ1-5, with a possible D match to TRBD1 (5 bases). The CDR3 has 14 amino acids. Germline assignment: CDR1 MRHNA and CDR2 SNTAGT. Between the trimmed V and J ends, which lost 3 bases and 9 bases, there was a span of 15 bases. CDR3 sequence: CASSEDLYGAPQHF. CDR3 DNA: TGTGCCAGCAGTGAGGACCTTTATGGGGCGCCCCAGCATTTT.

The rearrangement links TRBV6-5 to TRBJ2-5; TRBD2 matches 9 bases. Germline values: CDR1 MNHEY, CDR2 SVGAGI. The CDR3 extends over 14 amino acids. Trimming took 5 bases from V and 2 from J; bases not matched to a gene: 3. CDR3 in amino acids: CASSLAGLQETQYF. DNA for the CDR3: TGTGCCAGCAGTCTAGCGGGGCTACAAGAGACCCAGTACTTC.

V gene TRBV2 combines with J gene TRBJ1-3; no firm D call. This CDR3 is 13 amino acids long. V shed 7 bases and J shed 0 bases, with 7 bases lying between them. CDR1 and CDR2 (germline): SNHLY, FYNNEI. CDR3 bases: TGTGCCAGCACAACATTCTCTGGAAACACCATATATTTT. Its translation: CASTTFSGNTIYF.

CDR3 DNA sequence: TGTGCCAGCAGTTCCGTGGACAGTTGGAACACTGAAGCTTTCTTT. It translates to CASSSVDSWNTEAFF. This chain uses TRBV6-6 with TRBJ1-1; D is possibly TRBD1 (6 bases). V was pared by 4 bases and J by 1 base, with 13 bases between. The CDR3 sequence is 15 residues long. Germline CDR1 reads MNHNY; CDR2 reads SVGAGI (reference sequence).

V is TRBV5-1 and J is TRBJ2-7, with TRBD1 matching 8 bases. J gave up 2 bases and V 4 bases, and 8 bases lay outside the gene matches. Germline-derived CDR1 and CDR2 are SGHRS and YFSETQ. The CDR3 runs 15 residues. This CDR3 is CASSPWDRLTYEQYF. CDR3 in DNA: TGCGCCAGCAGCCCTTGGGACAGGCTCACCTACGAGCAGTACTTC.

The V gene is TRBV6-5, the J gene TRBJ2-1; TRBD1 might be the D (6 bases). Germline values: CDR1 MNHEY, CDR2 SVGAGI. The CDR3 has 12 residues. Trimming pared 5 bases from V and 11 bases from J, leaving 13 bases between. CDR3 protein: CASSQDSTKQFF. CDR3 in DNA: TGTGCCAGCAGTCAGGACAGCACCAAGCAGTTCTTC.

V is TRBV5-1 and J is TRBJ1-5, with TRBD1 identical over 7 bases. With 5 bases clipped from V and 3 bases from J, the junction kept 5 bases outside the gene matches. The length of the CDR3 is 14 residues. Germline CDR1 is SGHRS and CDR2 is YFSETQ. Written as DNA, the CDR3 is TGCGCCAGCAGTTTAGGGGGCCTCAATCAGCCCCAGCATTTT. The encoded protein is CASSLGGLNQPQHF.

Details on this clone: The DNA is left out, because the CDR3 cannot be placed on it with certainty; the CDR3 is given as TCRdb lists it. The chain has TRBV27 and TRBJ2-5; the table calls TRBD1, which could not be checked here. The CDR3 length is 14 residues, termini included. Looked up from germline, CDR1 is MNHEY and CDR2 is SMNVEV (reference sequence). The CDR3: CASSFLAGRETQYF.

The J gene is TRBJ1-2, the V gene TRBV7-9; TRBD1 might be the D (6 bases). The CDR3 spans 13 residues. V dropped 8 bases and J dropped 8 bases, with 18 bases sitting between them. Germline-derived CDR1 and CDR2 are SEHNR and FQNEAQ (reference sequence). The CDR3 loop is CASDPGGALGYTF. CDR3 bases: TGTGCCAGCGACCCTGGGGGCGCGTTGGGCTACACCTTC.

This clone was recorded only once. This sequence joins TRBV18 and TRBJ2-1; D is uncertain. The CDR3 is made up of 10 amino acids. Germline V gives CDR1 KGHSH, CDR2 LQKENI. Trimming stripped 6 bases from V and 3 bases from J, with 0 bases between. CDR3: CASSYNEQFF. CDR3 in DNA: TGTGCCAGCTCCTACAATGAGCAGTTCTTC.

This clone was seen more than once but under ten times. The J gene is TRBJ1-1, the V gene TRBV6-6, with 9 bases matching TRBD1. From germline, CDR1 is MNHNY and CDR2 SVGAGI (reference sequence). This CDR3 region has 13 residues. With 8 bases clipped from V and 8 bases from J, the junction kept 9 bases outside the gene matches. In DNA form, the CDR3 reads TGTGCCAGCGAGGGGGGACAGGGTGGGGAAGCTTTCTTT. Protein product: CASEGGQGGEAFF.

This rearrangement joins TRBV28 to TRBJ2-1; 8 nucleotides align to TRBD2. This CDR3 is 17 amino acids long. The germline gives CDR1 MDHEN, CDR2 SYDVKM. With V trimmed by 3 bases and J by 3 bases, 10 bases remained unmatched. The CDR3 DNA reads TGTGCCAGCAGTTTCCCCGGCGGGGGGCGCGGCTACAATGAGCAGTTCTTC. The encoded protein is CASSFPGGGRGYNEQFF.

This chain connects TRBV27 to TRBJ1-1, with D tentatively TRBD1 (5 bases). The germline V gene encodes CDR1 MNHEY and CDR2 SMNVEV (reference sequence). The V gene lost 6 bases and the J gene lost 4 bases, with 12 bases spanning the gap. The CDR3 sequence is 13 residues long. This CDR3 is CASSPPGLTEAFF. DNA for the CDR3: TGTGCCAGCAGCCCCCCGGGGCTCACTGAAGCTTTCTTT.

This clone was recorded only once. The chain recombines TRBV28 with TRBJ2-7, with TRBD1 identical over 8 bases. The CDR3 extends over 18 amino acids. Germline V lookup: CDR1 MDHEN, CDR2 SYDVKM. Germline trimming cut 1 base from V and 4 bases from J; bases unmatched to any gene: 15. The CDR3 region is CASSLLIGGRGLSYEQYF. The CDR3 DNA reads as TGTGCCAGCAGTTTATTGATCGGGGGCAGGGGGCTTTCATACGAGCAGTACTTC.

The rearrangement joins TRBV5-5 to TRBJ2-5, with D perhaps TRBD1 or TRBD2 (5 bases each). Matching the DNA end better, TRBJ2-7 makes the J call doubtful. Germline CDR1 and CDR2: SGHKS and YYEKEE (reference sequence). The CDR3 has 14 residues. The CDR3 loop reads CASSLRGARGEQYF. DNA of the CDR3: TGTGCCAGCAGCTTACGAGGGGCCCGAGGCGAGCAGTACTTC.

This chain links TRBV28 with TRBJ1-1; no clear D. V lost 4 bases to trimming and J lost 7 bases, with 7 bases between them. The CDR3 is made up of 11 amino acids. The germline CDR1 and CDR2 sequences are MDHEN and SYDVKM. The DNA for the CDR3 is TGTGCCAGCAGTTCCAGTGTTGAAGCTTTCTTT. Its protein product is CASSSSVEAFF.